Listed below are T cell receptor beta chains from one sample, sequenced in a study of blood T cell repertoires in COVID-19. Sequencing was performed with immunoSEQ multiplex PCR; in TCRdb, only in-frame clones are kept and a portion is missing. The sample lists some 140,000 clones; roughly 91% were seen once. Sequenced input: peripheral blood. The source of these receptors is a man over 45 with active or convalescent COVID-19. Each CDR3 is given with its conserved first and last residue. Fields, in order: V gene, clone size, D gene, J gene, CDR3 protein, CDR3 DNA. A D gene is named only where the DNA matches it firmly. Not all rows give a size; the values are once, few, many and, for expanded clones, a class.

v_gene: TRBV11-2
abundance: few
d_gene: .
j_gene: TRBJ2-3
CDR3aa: CASSFRYEGYTDTQYF
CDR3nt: TGTGCCAGCAGCTTTAGGTATGAGGGATACACAGATACGCAGTATTTT

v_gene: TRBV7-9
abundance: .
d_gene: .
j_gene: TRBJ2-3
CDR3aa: CASSSEIDTQYF
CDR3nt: TGTGCCAGCAGCTCGGAGATAGATACGCAGTATTTT

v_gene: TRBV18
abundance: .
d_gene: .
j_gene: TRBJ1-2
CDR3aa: CASSQSSGEGYTF
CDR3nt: TGTGCCAGCTCCCAATCGTCAGGGGAAGGCTACACCTTC

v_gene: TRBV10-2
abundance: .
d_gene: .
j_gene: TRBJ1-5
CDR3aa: CASSESAGFSNQPQHF
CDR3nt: TGCGCCAGCAGTGAGTCGGCAGGGTTCAGCAATCAGCCCCAGCATTTT

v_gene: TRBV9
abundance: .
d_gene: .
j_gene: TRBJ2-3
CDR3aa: CASSVRGRATDTQYF
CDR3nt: TGTGCCAGCAGCGTAAGGGGGAGGGCGACAGATACGCAGTATTTT

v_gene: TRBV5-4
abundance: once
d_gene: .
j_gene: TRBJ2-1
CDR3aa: CASSFEPVATTYNEQFF
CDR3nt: TGTGCCAGCAGCTTTGAGCCGGTTGCGACAACCTACAATGAGCAGTTCTTC

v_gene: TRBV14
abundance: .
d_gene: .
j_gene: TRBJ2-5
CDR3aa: CASSHRAPEVETQYF
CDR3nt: TGTGCCAGCAGCCACCGGGCCCCGGAGGTGGAGACCCAGTACTTC

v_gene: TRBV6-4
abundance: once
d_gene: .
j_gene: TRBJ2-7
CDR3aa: CASSDSTGGQVRHEQYF
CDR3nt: TGTGCCAGCAGTGACTCGACGGGGGGACAGGTTCGCCACGAGCAGTACTTC

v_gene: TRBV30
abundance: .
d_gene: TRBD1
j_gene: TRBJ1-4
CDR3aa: CASTGTGVEKLFF
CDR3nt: TGTGCCTCCACCGGGACAGGGGTCGAAAAACTGTTTTTT

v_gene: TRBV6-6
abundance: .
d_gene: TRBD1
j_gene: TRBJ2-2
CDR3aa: CASMTGRAGELFF
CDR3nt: TGTGCCAGCATGACAGGGCGGGCCGGGGAGCTGTTTTTT

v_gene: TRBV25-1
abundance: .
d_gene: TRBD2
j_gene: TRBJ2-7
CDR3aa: CASSEPSGRLEQYF
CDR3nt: TGTGCCAGCAGTGAACCAAGCGGGAGGCTCGAGCAGTACTTC

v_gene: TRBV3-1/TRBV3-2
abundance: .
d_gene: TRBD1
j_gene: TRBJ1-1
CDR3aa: CASSRWDRTNTEAFF
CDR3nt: TGTGCCAGCAGCCGATGGGACAGAACTAACACTGAAGCTTTCTTT

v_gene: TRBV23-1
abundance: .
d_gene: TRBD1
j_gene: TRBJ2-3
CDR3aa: CASSQWSRGPDTQYF
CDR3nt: TGCGCCAGCAGTCAATGGTCCAGGGGGCCAGATACGCAGTATTTT

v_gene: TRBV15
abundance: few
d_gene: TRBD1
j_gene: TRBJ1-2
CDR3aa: CATSRGTGEDYGYTF
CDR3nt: TGTGCCACCAGCAGAGGGACAGGGGAAGACTATGGCTACACCTTC

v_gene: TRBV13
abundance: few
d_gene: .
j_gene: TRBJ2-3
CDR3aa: CASSRWGGTDTQYF
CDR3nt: TGTGCCAGCAGCCGATGGGGCGGCACAGATACGCAGTATTTT

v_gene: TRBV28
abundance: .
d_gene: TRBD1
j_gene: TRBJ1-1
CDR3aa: CASSLYGTGTKPEAFF
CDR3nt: TGTGCCAGCAGTTTATACGGGACAGGGACCAAACCCGAAGCTTTCTTT

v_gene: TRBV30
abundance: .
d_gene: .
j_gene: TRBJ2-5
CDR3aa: CAWSGRWGENRETQYF
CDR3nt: TGTGCCTGGAGTGGTCGTTGGGGGGAAAACCGAGAGACCCAGTACTTC

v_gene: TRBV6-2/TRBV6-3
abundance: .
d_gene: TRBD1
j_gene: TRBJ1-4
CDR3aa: CASSPTGDRLYTTDMTEKLFF
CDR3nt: TGTGCCAGCAGCCCAACCGGGGACAGACTTTACACTACCGATATGACTGAAAAACTGTTTTTT

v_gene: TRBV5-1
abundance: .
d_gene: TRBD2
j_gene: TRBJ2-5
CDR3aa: CASTEGLAEGHETQYF
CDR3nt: TGCGCCAGCACCGAAGGGCTAGCGGAGGGGCATGAGACCCAGTACTTC

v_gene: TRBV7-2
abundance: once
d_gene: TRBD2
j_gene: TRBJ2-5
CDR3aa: CASSLTSGRARETQYF
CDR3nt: TGTGCCAGCAGCTTAACTAGCGGGAGGGCGAGGGAGACCCAGTACTTC

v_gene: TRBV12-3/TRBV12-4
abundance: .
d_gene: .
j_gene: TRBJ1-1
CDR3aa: CASSFGGVAEAFF
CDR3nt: TGTGCCAGCAGTTTCGGGGGGGTTGCTGAAGCTTTCTTT

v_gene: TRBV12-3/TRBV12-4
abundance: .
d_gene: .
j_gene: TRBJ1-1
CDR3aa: CASSLAQGTEAFF
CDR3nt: TGTGCCAGCAGTTTAGCACAGGGTACTGAAGCTTTCTTT

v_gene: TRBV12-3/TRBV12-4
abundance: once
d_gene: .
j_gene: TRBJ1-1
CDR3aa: CASKTLGRTEAFF
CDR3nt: TGTGCCAGCAAGACCTTGGGCCGGACTGAAGCTTTCTTT

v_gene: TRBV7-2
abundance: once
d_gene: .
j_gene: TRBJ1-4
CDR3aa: CASSAGWGRRRGGEKLFF
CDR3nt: TGTGCCAGCAGCGCTGGATGGGGACGCCGGAGGGGAGGAGAAAAACTGTTTTTT

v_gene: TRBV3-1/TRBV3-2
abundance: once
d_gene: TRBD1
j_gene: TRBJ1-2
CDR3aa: CASSEGQALGYTF
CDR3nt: TGTGCCAGCAGCGAGGGACAGGCACTCGGCTACACCTTC